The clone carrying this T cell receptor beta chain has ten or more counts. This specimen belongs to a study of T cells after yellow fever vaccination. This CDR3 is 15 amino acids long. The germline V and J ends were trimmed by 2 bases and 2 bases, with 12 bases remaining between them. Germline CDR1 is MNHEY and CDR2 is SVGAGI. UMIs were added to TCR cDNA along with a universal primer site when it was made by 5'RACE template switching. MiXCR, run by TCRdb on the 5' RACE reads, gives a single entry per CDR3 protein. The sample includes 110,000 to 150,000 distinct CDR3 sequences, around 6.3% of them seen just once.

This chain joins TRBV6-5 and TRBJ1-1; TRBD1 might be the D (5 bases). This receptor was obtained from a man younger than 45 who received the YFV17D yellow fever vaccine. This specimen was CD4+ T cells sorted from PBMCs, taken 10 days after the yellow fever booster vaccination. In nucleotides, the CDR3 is TGTGCCAGCAGTTACCCGGCAGGGCAAAACACTGAAGCTTTCTTT. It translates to CASSYPAGQNTEAFF.